These 15 T cell receptor beta chains were sequenced from one sample in a study of blood T cell repertoires in COVID-19. The data were produced by immunoSEQ multiplex PCR, yet TCRdb's version contains in-frame clones alone and is incomplete. The table lists roughly 330,000 clones, about 87% of them singletons, with 9.9% in the top ten. Sequencing was carried out using peripheral blood. The receptors here all came from a man between 25 and 39 years old with COVID-19, enrolled during active disease.

The chain joins TRBV7-3 to TRBJ2-3; TRBD1 aligns across 9 bases. Germline V lookup: CDR1 SGHTA, CDR2 FQGTGA. V lost 5 bases to trimming and J lost 3 bases; unmatched junction nucleotides: 12. The CDR3 spans 17 residues. In DNA form, the CDR3 reads TGTGCCAGCAGCCCATACCGGGGGGACAGGGTAACAGATACGCAGTATTTT. It specifies CASSPYRGDRVTDTQYF. Full variable domain (remainder filled in from reference TRBV7-3 and TRBJ2-3): GAGVSQTPSNKVTEKGKYVELRCDPISGHTALYWYRQSLGQGPEFLIYFQGTGAADDSGLPNDRFFAVRPEGSVSTLKIQRTERGDSAVYLCASSPYRGDRVTDTQYFGPGTRLTVL.

This chain uses TRBV7-9 with TRBJ1-5, with TRBD1 identical over 8 bases. This CDR3 comprises 14 residues. The V segment lost 5 bases and the J segment 7 bases; nucleotides outside the gene matches: 7. CDR1 is SEHNR, CDR2 FQNEAQ, per germline (reference sequence). The CDR3 DNA reads TGTGCCAGCAGCCAGGGACAGGCAGAGCAGCCCCAGCATTTT. Translated: CASSQGQAEQPQHF.

The chain combines TRBV7-2 with TRBJ1-2; the match to TRBD1 covers 8 bases. Germline values: CDR1 SGHTA, CDR2 FQGNSA. The CDR3 has 15 amino acids. J lost 5 bases, V lost 0 bases, and 5 bases had no gene match. The CDR3 protein is CASSLARQGFYGYTF. The CDR3, as DNA: TGTGCCAGCAGCTTAGCCCGACAGGGGTTTTATGGCTACACCTTC.

This clone has just one count. The gene calls are TRBV5-1 and TRBJ2-7; TRBD2 matches at 8 bases. In germline, CDR1 is SGHRS, CDR2 YFSETQ. J was trimmed by 5 bases and V by 0 bases; bases with no gene match: 10. The CDR3 covers 16 residues. The CDR3 region has the DNA TGCGCCAGCAGCTTGGCCGGGGGGGCAACCTCGCACGAGCAGTACTTC. It encodes CASSLAGGATSHEQYF.

The CDR3 DNA is TGTGCCAGCAACCCAGGGGTCTCCCAGTCCTACAATGAGCAGTTCTTC. This sequence encodes CASNPGVSQSYNEQFF. The chain uses TRBV11-1 and TRBJ2-1, with D maybe TRBD1 (6 bases). Germline CDR1 reads SGHAT; CDR2 reads FQDESV (reference sequence). This CDR3 is built from 16 residues. V shed 7 bases and J shed 1 base, with 17 bases lying between them.

This chain joins TRBV19 and TRBJ2-3; 8 nucleotides match TRBD2. Germline V gene data show CDR1 as LNHDA and CDR2 as SQIVND (reference sequence). The CDR3 consists of 14 residues. The J segment lost 11 bases and the V segment lost 1 base, leaving 8 bases of the junction unmatched. CDR3: CASSIGAGSGGQYF. DNA of the CDR3: TGTGCCAGTAGTATAGGGGCTGGGAGCGGGGGGCAGTATTTT.

This clone was seen a handful of times. This chain joins TRBV11-1 and TRBJ2-7; weak D call: TRBD1 (6 bases). Trimming pared 5 bases from V and 5 bases from J, leaving 19 bases between. The CDR3 covers 15 residues. Germline values: CDR1 SGHAT, CDR2 FQDESV (reference sequence). CDR3 region: CASSPQAQGSHEQYF. CDR3 nucleotides: TGTGCCAGCAGCCCGCAGGCTCAGGGGTCCCACGAGCAGTACTTC.

V gene TRBV19 combines with J gene TRBJ1-1; TRBD1 matches 7 bases. Germline loops: CDR1 LNHDA, CDR2 SQIVND (reference sequence). The CDR3 runs to 13 residues. Losses at the gene ends were 2 bases for V and 10 bases for J; bases not matched to a gene: 7. CDR3 nucleotides: TGTGCCAGTAGTATATTGGGTACAGGGGCAGCTTTCTTT. Translated, it gives CASSILGTGAAFF.

In the case of this clone: The same CDR3 also results from other DNA sequences found in this sample. The chain employs TRBV18 and TRBJ1-1, with D possibly being TRBD1 (6 bases). This CDR3 comprises 14 residues. The ends were cut back, 0 bases at V and 1 base at J, with 6 bases in the middle. CDR1 is KGHSH, CDR2 LQKENI, per germline. This CDR3 reads CASSPPGGNTEAFF. The CDR3 coding sequence is TGTGCCAGCTCACCACCAGGGGGGAACACTGAAGCTTTCTTT.

The chain couples TRBV7-9 to TRBJ1-4; 7 bases match TRBD1. The CDR3 has 16 amino acids. Trimming removed 4 bases from V and 0 bases from J; junction bases left unmatched: 5. The V gene's germline CDR1 is SEHNR and CDR2 FQNEAQ (reference sequence). The CDR3 DNA sequence: TGTGCCAGCAGCTCGACAGGGAGAGCAACTAATGAAAAACTGTTTTTT. The encoded protein is CASSSTGRATNEKLFF. Drawing the rest from reference TRBV7-9 and TRBJ1-4, the complete variable domain is DTGVSQNPRHKITKRGQNVTFRCDPISEHNRLYWYRQTLGQGPEFLTYFQNEAQLEKSRLLSDRFSAERPKGSFSTLEIQRTEQGDSAMYLCASSSTGRATNEKLFFGSGTQLSVL.

V usage is TRBV10-3 and J usage is TRBJ2-1; tentatively, D is TRBD2 (6 bases). V dropped 2 bases and J dropped 7 bases, with 15 bases sitting between them. Germline CDR1 reads ENHRY; CDR2 reads SYGVKD. The CDR3 runs 15 residues. The DNA of the CDR3 is TGTGCCATCAGTGAGAGGGGTGCGGGGATTAATGAGCAGTTCTTC. Translation gives CAISERGAGINEQFF.

The rearrangement joins TRBV4-3 to TRBJ2-5, with 8 nucleotides matching TRBD2. This CDR3 comprises 21 residues. Unmatched junction bases numbered 23, after V lost 1 base and J lost 4 bases. CDR1 and CDR2 from the germline V gene are LGHNA and YSLEER. CDR3 residues: CASSQGVSPPGGGLELETQYF. The CDR3 bases are TGCGCCAGCAGCCAAGGAGTTAGTCCCCCGGGGGGGGGCCTAGAATTAGAGACCCAGTACTTC.

The rearrangement links TRBV9 to TRBJ1-4; D is ambiguous. This CDR3 contains 14 residues. Deletions cut 4 bases from V and 5 bases from J, with 12 bases between. Germline CDR1 is SGDLS and CDR2 is YYNGEE. The CDR3 region has the DNA TGTGCCAGCAGCCCCGGGAGCGAAAATGAAAAACTGTTTTTT. It encodes CASSPGSENEKLFF. The full variable domain, with the rest looked up from reference TRBV9 and TRBJ1-4, is DSGVTQTPKHLITATGQRVTLRCSPRSGDLSVYWYQQSLDQGLQFLIQYYNGEERAKGNILERFSAQQFPDLHSELNLSSLELGDSALYFCASSPGSENEKLFFGSGTQLSVL.

This clone has a single count. CDR3 region: CASSPPASGYNEQFF. The CDR3 region has the DNA TGTGCCAGCTCACCACCTGCTAGCGGTTACAATGAGCAGTTCTTC. The rearrangement joins TRBV18 to TRBJ2-1; TRBD2 aligns across 7 bases. The CDR3 totals 15 residues. Trimming cost V 0 bases and J 4 bases; bases outside gene matches: 3. Germline-derived CDR1 and CDR2 are KGHSH and LQKENI.

This rearrangement joins TRBV6-2 or TRBV6-3 to TRBJ2-4; the D gene is possibly TRBD2 (5 bases). Trimming shortened V by 2 bases and J by 0 bases, and 11 bases separated the two germline ends. Germline V CDR1 and CDR2: MNHEY, SVGEGT. The CDR3 totals 16 residues. CDR3 bases: TGTGCCAGCAGTTACACGGCCGGGAAAGCCAAAAACATTCAGTACTTC. Its translation is CASSYTAGKAKNIQYF.